This T cell receptor (beta chain) stems from a study of blood T cell repertoires in COVID-19. Study at large: Both acute and convalescent COVID-19 samples were obtained from the United States, Italy and Spain. PBMCs, B-cell-depleted T cells, or T cells were the source of the cDNA or gDNA that made up the material.

The CDR3 consists of 13 residues. CDR1 is SNHLY and CDR2 is FYNNEI in the germline V gene. The ends were cut back, 6 bases at V and 5 bases at J, with 11 bases in the middle. Per the original methods: Estimation of nucleated cell counts was performed using reference gene primer amplification. The protocol was immunoSEQ multiplex PCR, while the TCRdb copy is restricted to in-frame clones and leaves out a portion. For V, J and clone size, that table is used; D and trimming come from the DNA. The data hold 72,000 or so clones, with approximately 88% observed a single time. The sample taken for sequencing was peripheral blood. The clonotype was recovered from a man aged 50 to 59 with active COVID-19. This rearrangement joins TRBV2 to TRBJ2-1; D unclear. The CDR3 DNA follows: TGTGCCAGCAGATCCCCCCCGGACAATGAGCAGTTCTTC. Amino acid sequence: CASRSPPDNEQFF.